Following are 18 T cell receptor beta chains from one sample sequenced in a study of T cell responses to AZD1222 COVID-19 vaccine. Sequencing was performed with immunoSEQ multiplex PCR; in TCRdb, only in-frame clones are kept and a portion is missing. Among about 150,000 clones listed, 80% to 90% were seen once. Sample: peripheral blood, taken after recovery from COVID-19. Receptors originate from an adult who had recovered from COVID-19.

J is TRBJ1-2 and V is TRBV10-3; no clear D gene. Germline values: CDR1 ENHRY, CDR2 SYGVKD. This CDR3 has 14 residues. The V and J ends lost 0 bases and 4 bases respectively, with 9 bases between them. This CDR3 reads CAISESRESYGYTF. CDR3 in DNA: TGTGCCATCAGTGAGTCGAGGGAGAGCTATGGCTACACCTTC.

The rearrangement joins TRBV7-3 to TRBJ1-2; no clear D. Germline V gene sequence: CDR1 SGHTA, CDR2 FQGTGA. V lost 5 bases, J lost 8 bases, and 15 bases lay in between. The CDR3 is 13 amino acids. CDR3 protein: CASSPGWGGGYTF. Written as DNA, the CDR3 is TGTGCCAGCAGCCCCGGTTGGGGTGGCGGCTACACCTTC. The full variable domain, its missing parts supplied by reference TRBV7-3 and TRBJ1-2, is GAGVSQTPSNKVTEKGKYVELRCDPISGHTALYWYRQSLGQGPEFLIYFQGTGAADDSGLPNDRFFAVRPEGSVSTLKIQRTERGDSAVYLCASSPGWGGGYTFGSGTRLTVV.

CDR3 bases: TGTGCCAGTAGTATTCGGGGGAACACTGAAGCTTTCTTT. The encoded protein is CASSIRGNTEAFF. The chain uses TRBV19 and TRBJ1-1; D gene uncertain. This CDR3 is built from 13 residues. The V and J ends lost 3 bases and 1 base respectively, with 6 bases between them. The germline gives CDR1 LNHDA, CDR2 SQIVND (reference sequence).

This clone was detected only once. The genes are TRBV3-1 (or the pseudogene TRBV3-2) and TRBJ1-5; a weak D match, TRBD1 (6 bases). The CDR3 is made up of 16 amino acids. Germline V lookup: CDR1 LGHDT, CDR2 YNNKEL (reference sequence). V shed 4 bases and J shed 3 bases, with 16 bases lying between them. The CDR3 DNA is TGTGCCAGCAGCCCTACCTGGGGGGGCCCCAATCAGCCCCAGCATTTT. Protein product: CASSPTWGGPNQPQHF.

The chain employs TRBV27 and TRBJ1-6; D unresolved. Per the germline V gene, CDR1 is MNHEY and CDR2 is SMNVEV (reference sequence). The CDR3 is made up of 17 amino acids. Trimming removed 2 bases at V and 0 bases at J, with 11 bases between. The CDR3 DNA is TGTGCCAGCAGTTTACAAGGGATGAGCTCCTATAATTCACCCCTCCACTTT. It translates to CASSLQGMSSYNSPLHF.

V and J are TRBV9 and TRBJ2-2, with TRBD1 matching over 10 bases. V lost 4 bases and J lost 8; bases outside the gene matches: 14. The germline V gene encodes CDR1 SGDLS and CDR2 YYNGEE. This CDR3 has 17 residues. CDR3 in amino acids: CASSPRGTGASIGELFF. For the CDR3, the DNA is TGTGCCAGCAGCCCCCGGGGGACAGGGGCCTCGATAGGGGAGCTGTTTTTT.

The CDR3 nucleotides read TGTGCCAGCAGCTTCCCGCCGGCAGATACGCAGTATTTT. As protein: CASSFPPADTQYF. The chain recombines TRBV11-2 with TRBJ2-3; D remains ambiguous. The germline gives CDR1 SGHAT, CDR2 FQNNGV. V lost 3 bases to trimming and J lost 4 bases, with 8 bases between them. The CDR3 length is 13 residues.

This clone was counted once. The chain is built from TRBV18 and TRBJ2-1; TRBD2 matches 13 bases. J lost 8 bases, V lost 0 bases, and 4 bases had no gene match. Germline values: CDR1 KGHSH, CDR2 LQKENI. The CDR3 totals 16 residues. The CDR3 protein is CASSPPGLAGKHEQFF. The CDR3, as DNA: TGTGCCAGCTCACCACCGGGACTAGCGGGGAAGCATGAGCAGTTCTTC.

This chain uses TRBV4-3 with TRBJ2-3; unclear D gene. Germline CDR1 reads LGHNA; CDR2 reads YSLEER. V gave up 2 bases and J gave up 0 bases, with 9 bases separating them. The CDR3 sequence is 15 residues long. The CDR3 spells CASSQQRTSTDTQYF. The DNA of the CDR3 is TGCGCCAGCAGCCAACAGCGCACTAGCACAGATACGCAGTATTTT.

The chain joins TRBV27 to TRBJ1-1, with D uncertain. This CDR3 region has 15 residues. Germline CDR1 and CDR2: MNHEY and SMNVEV (reference sequence). V was clipped by 5 bases and J by 1 base, with 14 bases between them. In nucleotides, the CDR3 is TGTGCCAGCAGTCTGATCACGGGGTGGAACACTGAAGCTTTCTTT. It translates to CASSLITGWNTEAFF.

J is TRBJ2-2 and V is TRBV28, with D maybe TRBD2 (7 bases). The germline CDR1 and CDR2 sequences are MDHEN and SYDVKM. This CDR3 has 16 residues. V was pared by 8 bases and J by 0 bases, with 16 bases between. In DNA, the CDR3 is TGTGCCAGCGAGACTCCGGGGGGCGCGAACACCGGGGAGCTGTTTTTT. Protein sequence: CASETPGGANTGELFF.

The chain joins TRBV29-1 to TRBJ1-2, with D tentatively TRBD1 (5 bases). The CDR3 is 14 residues long. CDR1 and CDR2 from the germline V gene are SQVTM and ANQGSEA. V was clipped by 0 bases and J by 4 bases, with 12 bases between them. The CDR3 DNA reads TGCAGCGTTGAAGACTCGACAGATTTCTATGGCTACACCTTC. Amino acid sequence: CSVEDSTDFYGYTF.

This clone was seen once. V is TRBV29-1 and J is TRBJ2-1, with 7 bases matching TRBD1. Unmatched junction bases numbered 16, after V lost 8 bases and J lost 6 bases. Germline values: CDR1 SQVTM, CDR2 ANQGSEA. This CDR3 comprises 15 residues. CDR3 loop: CSKIFASYRGNEQFF. The CDR3 coding sequence is TGCAGCAAAATATTTGCCTCCTACAGGGGCAATGAGCAGTTCTTC.

This chain joins TRBV27 and TRBJ2-7; D gene uncertain. There are 14 residues in the CDR3. Trimming stripped 0 bases from V and 3 bases from J, with 9 bases between. Germline-derived CDR1 and CDR2 are MNHEY and SMNVEV (reference sequence). CDR3 sequence reads: CASSLSEGLYEQYF. In nucleotides, the CDR3 is TGTGCCAGCAGTTTATCTGAAGGCCTCTACGAGCAGTACTTC.

The chain joins TRBV20-1 to TRBJ2-1; D may match TRBD1 or TRBD2 (5 bases each). Deletions cut 4 bases from V and 7 bases from J, with 8 bases between. This CDR3 has 11 residues. CDR1 and CDR2 (germline): DFQATT, SNEGSKA (reference sequence). CDR3 in amino acids: CSAIEGNEQFF. The CDR3 region has the DNA TGCAGTGCTATTGAGGGGAATGAGCAGTTCTTC.

V is TRBV4-1 and J is TRBJ2-2; TRBD2 matches at 9 bases. Germline CDR1 reads MGHRA; CDR2 reads YSYEKL. The CDR3 loop spans 16 amino acids. The V gene end was trimmed by 4 bases and the J gene end by 1 base; junction bases not matched to a gene: 4. This CDR3 is CASSPQRGENTGELFF. The CDR3 DNA sequence: TGCGCCAGCAGCCCGCAGCGGGGGGAGAACACCGGGGAGCTGTTTTTT.

The chain links TRBV6-5 to TRBJ2-7; 7 bases are a match to TRBD1. Losses at the gene ends were 6 bases for V and 3 bases for J; bases not matched to a gene: 11. The CDR3 is 15 residues long. From germline, CDR1 is MNHEY and CDR2 SVGAGI. CDR3 in DNA: TGTGCCAGCAGACCCCACGAGAGGGGGCTCTACGAGCAGTACTTC. Amino acid sequence: CASRPHERGLYEQYF.

J is TRBJ2-1 and V is TRBV12-3 or TRBV12-4, with 7 bases aligning to TRBD2. This CDR3 region has 12 residues. J lost 6 bases, V lost 8 bases, and 4 bases had no gene match. The CDR3 spells CASRDYINEQFF. The CDR3, as DNA: TGTGCCAGCCGGGACTATATCAATGAGCAGTTCTTC.